This T cell receptor beta chain comes out of a study of T-cell memory formation after mild COVID-19. Across the whole study: TCR clusters largely stayed donor specific. The study, taken as a whole, reports: For contracting clones, CD4+ ones sat mainly in CM and EM, CD8+ in EMRA.

For this clonotype: The target antigen is unknown.

V lost 0 bases, J lost 4 bases, and 12 bases lay in between. The CDR3 consists of 15 residues. Germline V gene lookup returns CDR1 ENHRY and CDR2 SYGVKD. From the 5' RACE reads, TCRdb called clonotypes with MiXCR, one entry per CDR3 protein. The repertoire holds roughly 180,000 distinct CDR3 sequences, with around 20% as singletons. The receptor's source is a man aged 18-30 years who had mild COVID-19 (a few samples of this study predate the infection). Cell type and time point are not known. This chain connects TRBV10-3 to TRBJ1-2; D is perhaps TRBD1 (6 bases). Sequencing was done on a sample of PBMCs or a T cell subset sorted from them (not recorded which). CDR3 coding DNA: TGTGCCATCAGTGAGTCGATCGCCAGGGGCTATGGCTACACCTTC. Translating it yields CAISESIARGYGYTF.